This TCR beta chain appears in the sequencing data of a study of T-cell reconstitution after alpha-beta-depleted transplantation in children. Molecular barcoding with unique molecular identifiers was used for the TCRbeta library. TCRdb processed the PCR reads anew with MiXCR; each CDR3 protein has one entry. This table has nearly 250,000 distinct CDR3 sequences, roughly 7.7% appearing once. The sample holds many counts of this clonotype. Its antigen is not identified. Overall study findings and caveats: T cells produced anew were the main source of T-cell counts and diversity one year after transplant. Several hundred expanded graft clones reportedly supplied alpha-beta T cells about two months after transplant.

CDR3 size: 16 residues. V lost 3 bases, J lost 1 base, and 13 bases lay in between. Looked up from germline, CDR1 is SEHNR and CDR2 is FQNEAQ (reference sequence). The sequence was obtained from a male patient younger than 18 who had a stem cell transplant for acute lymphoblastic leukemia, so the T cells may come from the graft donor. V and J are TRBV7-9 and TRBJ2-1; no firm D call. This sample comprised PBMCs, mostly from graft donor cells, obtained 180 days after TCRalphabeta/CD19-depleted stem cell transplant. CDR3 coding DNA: TGTGCCAGCAGCTTCTCACGAAACAGATCCTACAATGAGCAGTTCTTC. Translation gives CASSFSRNRSYNEQFF.